The 8 T cell receptor beta chains reported below all come from one sample, sequenced in a study of blood T cells in healthy people across ages (dated by TCRdb to about 2015). The library was generated by 5' RACE. The sequencer listed for this sample is Illumina HiSeq 2500. A second PCR of about 7 to 12 cycles was run with a J-beta primer mix and a sample-barcoded 5' primer. TCRdb trimmed public reads at Q25 via fastp, called clones via MiXCR and kept in-frame beta chains. One record per CDR3 amino acid sequence lists the most common genes and DNA. The sample data list about 780,000 distinct CDR3 sequences, and 55% to 65% of these were observed just once. Of the sample, 25% to 35% falls within the top ten clones. Sequenced sample: blood. The source is a man in his thirties or forties in good health.

The chain employs TRBV7-3 and TRBJ2-3; 15 bases line up with TRBD2. CDR1 is SGHTA and CDR2 is FQGTGA in the germline V gene. This CDR3 comprises 16 residues. V shed 5 bases, J shed 5 bases, and the junction held 5 bases outside the gene matches. CDR3 sequence (DNA): TGTGCCAGCAGCCCCGGGACTAGCGGGGGGTTAGATACGCAGTATTTT. Its protein is CASSPGTSGGLDTQYF.

This sequence joins TRBV20-1 and TRBJ1-5; unclear D gene. Trimming cost V 6 bases and J 0 bases, with 3 bases left between them. The CDR3 spans 11 residues. Germline V gene data show CDR1 as DFQATT and CDR2 as SNEGSKA (reference sequence). CDR3 DNA: TGCAGTGCCGGTAGCAATCAGCCCCAGCATTTT. This encodes CSAGSNQPQHF.

The genes are TRBV7-9 and TRBJ2-3; 11 nucleotides agree with TRBD2. The junction had 5 bases not matched to a gene; V was cut back by 5 bases and J by 4 bases. The CDR3 has 15 residues. Germline-derived CDR1 and CDR2 are SEHNR and FQNEAQ (reference sequence). The CDR3 bases are TGTGCCAGCAGCCAACTAGCGGGGGTATCAGATACGCAGTATTTT. Translation gives CASSQLAGVSDTQYF.

This chain connects TRBV7-9 to TRBJ2-4, with D hard to call. The V gene's germline CDR1 is SEHNR and CDR2 FQNEAQ (reference sequence). The V end was cut by 4 bases, the J end by 13 bases, with 8 bases between. The CDR3 extends over 10 amino acids. CDR3 protein: CASSSLEQYF. CDR3 in DNA: TGTGCCAGCAGCTCCCTAGAGCAGTACTTC.

V and J are TRBV29-1 and TRBJ1-2, with TRBD1 as a possible D gene (5 bases). CDR1 is SQVTM and CDR2 is ANQGSEA in the germline V gene. This CDR3 contains 12 residues. The V and J ends lost 1 base and 7 bases respectively, with 10 bases between them. CDR3 amino acids: CSVEGSGTGYTF. In DNA, the CDR3 is TGCAGCGTTGAAGGGTCAGGGACTGGCTACACCTTC.

The chain combines TRBV4-2 with TRBJ1-2; D remains unclear. This CDR3 has 15 amino acids. The V end was cut by 1 base, the J end by 4 bases, with 13 bases between. Germline values: CDR1 LGHNA, CDR2 YNFKEQ. The CDR3 nucleotides are TGTGCCAGCAGCCAAGGGCTCGGGGAGAGCTATGGCTACACCTTC. Residues: CASSQGLGESYGYTF.

The J gene is TRBJ2-7, the V gene TRBV20-1; 7 bases are shared with TRBD2. Looked up from germline, CDR1 is DFQATT and CDR2 is SNEGSKA (reference sequence). V trimming: 5 bases; J trimming: 3 bases; junction bases outside the gene matches: 19. CDR3 size: 17 residues. The CDR3 region is CSAVPTLIAGLNYEQYF. The CDR3 DNA follows: TGCAGTGCTGTCCCGACTCTTATAGCGGGCTTAAACTACGAGCAGTACTTC.

This sequence joins TRBV20-1 and TRBJ2-2, with D possibly TRBD2 on 5 matching bases. Germline CDR1 DFQATT, CDR2 SNEGSKA (reference sequence). CDR3 size: 15 residues. The V end lost 4 bases, the J end lost 4 bases, and 16 bases lay between the germline ends. The CDR3: CSANPFGETTGELFF. CDR3 in DNA: TGCAGTGCTAACCCATTCGGGGAGACCACCGGGGAGCTGTTTTTT.